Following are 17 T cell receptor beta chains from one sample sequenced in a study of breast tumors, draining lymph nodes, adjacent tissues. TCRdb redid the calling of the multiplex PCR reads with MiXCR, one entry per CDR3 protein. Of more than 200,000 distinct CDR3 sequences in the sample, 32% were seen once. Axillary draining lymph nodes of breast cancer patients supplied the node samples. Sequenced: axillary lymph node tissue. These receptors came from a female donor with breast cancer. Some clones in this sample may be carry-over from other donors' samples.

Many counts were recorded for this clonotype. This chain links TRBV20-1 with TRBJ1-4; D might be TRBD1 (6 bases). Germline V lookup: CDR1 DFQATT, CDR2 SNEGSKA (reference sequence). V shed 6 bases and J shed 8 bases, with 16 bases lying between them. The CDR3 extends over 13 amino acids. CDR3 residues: CSAPRGGAEKLFF. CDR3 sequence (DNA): TGCAGTGCCCCAAGGGGGGGGGCCGAAAAACTGTTTTTT.

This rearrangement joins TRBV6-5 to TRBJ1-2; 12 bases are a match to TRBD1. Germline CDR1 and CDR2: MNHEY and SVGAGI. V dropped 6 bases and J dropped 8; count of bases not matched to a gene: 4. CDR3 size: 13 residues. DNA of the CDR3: TGTGCCAGCAGGGGACAGGGGGCTTGGGGCTACACCTTC. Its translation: CASRGQGAWGYTF.

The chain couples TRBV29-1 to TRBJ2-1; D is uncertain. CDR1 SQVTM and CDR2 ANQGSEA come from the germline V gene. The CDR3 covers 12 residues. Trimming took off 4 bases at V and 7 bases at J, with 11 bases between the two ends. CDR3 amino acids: CSVGSRINEQFF. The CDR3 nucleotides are TGCAGCGTTGGGAGTAGGATTAATGAGCAGTTCTTC.

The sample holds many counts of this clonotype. DNA for the CDR3: TGTGCCACCAGTGATTTACGAGCGGGAGCTTACAATGAGCAGTTCTTC. Translating gives CATSDLRAGAYNEQFF. The chain combines TRBV24-1 with TRBJ2-1; 8 bases agree with TRBD2. CDR1 is KGHDR and CDR2 is SFDVKD in the germline V gene. The V and J ends lost 1 base and 4 bases, in that order; junction bases with no gene match: 5. The CDR3 has 16 residues.

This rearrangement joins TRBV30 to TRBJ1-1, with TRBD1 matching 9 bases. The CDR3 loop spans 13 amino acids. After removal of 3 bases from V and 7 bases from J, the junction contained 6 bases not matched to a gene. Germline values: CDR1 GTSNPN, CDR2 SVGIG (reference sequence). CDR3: CAWREGQGGEAFF. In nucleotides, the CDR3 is TGTGCCTGGAGGGAGGGACAGGGTGGTGAAGCTTTCTTT. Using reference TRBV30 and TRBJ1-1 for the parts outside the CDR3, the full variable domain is SQTIHQWPATLVQPVGSPLSLECTVEGTSNPNLYWYRQAAGRGLQLLFYSVGIGQISSEVPQNLSASRPQDRQFILSSKKLLLSDSGFYLCAWREGQGGEAFFGQGTRLTVV.

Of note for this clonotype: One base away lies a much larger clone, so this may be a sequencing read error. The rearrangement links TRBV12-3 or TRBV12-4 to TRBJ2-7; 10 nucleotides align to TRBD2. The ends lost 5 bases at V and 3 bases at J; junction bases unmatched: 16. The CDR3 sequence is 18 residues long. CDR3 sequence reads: CASSLLGTSVNLLYEQYF. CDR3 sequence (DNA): TGTGCCAGCAGTCTTTTGGGGACTAGCGTAAACCTCCTCTACGAGCAGTACTTC.

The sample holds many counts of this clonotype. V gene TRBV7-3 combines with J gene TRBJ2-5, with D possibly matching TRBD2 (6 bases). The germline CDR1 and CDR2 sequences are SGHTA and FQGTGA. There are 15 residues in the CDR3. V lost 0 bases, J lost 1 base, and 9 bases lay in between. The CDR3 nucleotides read TGTGCCAGCAGCTTAACTGGGACTTTCCAAGAGACCCAGTACTTC. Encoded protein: CASSLTGTFQETQYF.

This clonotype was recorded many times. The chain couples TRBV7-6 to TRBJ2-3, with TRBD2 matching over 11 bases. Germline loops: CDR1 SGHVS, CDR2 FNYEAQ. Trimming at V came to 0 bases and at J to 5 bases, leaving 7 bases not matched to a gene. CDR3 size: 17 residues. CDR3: CASSLAGSGRALDTQYF. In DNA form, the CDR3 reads TGTGCCAGCAGCTTAGCGGGTAGCGGGAGGGCCTTAGATACGCAGTATTTT.

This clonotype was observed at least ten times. CDR3 protein: CASSLHLAGVSGANVLTF. The CDR3 region has the DNA TGTGCCAGCAGCTTACATCTAGCGGGAGTATCGGGGGCCAACGTCCTGACTTTC. The genes are TRBV7-8 and TRBJ2-6; 10 bases are a match to TRBD2. This CDR3 has 18 amino acids. J was trimmed by 4 bases and V by 2 bases; bases with no gene match: 8. The V gene's germline CDR1 is SGHVS and CDR2 FQNEAQ.

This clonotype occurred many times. CDR3 nucleotides: TGCAGTGCTTCCTGGACTAGCGCCAGCACAGATACGCAGTATTTT. It translates to CSASWTSASTDTQYF. The chain combines TRBV20-1 with TRBJ2-3; 9 bases line up with TRBD2. The length of the CDR3 is 15 residues. Germline trimming cut 5 bases from V and 0 bases from J; bases unmatched to any gene: 6. CDR1 is DFQATT, CDR2 SNEGSKA, per germline (reference sequence).

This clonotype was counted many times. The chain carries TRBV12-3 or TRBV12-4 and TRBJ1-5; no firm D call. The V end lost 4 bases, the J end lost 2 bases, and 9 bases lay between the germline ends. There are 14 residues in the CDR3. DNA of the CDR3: TGTGCCAGCAGTTCGGACGGGGGCAATCAGCCCCAGCATTTT. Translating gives CASSSDGGNQPQHF.

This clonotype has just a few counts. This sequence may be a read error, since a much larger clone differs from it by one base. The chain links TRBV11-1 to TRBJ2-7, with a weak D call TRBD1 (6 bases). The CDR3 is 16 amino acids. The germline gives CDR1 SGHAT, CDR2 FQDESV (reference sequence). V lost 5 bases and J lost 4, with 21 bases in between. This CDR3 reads CASSANWDTGLYEQYF. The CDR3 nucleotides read TGTGCCAGCAGCGCGAACTGGGACACGGGGCTATACGAGCAGTACTTC.

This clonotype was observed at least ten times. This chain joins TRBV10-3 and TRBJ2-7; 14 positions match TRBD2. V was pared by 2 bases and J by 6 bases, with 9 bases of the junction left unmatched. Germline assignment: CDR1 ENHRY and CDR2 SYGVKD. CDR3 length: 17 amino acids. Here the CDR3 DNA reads TGTGCCATCAGTGAGGATACTAGACTAGCGGGAGGGTCCGAGCAGTACTTC. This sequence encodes CAISEDTRLAGGSEQYF.

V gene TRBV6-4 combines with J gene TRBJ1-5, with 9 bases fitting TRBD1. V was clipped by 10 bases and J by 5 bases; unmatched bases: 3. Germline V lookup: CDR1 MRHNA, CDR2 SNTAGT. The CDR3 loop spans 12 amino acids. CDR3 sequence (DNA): TGTGCCAACCGGACAGGGGATCAGCCCCAGCATTTT. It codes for CANRTGDQPQHF.

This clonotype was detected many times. The CDR3 loop reads CASSESGTAYEQYF. The CDR3 nucleotides read TGCGCCAGCAGCGAATCCGGGACAGCTTACGAGCAGTACTTC. This chain uses TRBV5-1 with TRBJ2-7, with 7 bases lining up with TRBD1. This CDR3 has 14 amino acids. Trimming took 4 bases from V and 4 from J; bases not matched to a gene: 8. Germline V gene sequence: CDR1 SGHRS, CDR2 YFSETQ.

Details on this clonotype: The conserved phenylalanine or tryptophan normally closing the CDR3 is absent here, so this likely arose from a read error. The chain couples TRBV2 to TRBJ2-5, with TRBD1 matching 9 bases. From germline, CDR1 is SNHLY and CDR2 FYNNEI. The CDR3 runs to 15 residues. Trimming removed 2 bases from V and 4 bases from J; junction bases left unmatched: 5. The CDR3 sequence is CASSEYRGRGETQYC. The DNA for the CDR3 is TGTGCCAGCAGTGAATACAGGGGGCGCGGAGAGACCCAGTACTGC.

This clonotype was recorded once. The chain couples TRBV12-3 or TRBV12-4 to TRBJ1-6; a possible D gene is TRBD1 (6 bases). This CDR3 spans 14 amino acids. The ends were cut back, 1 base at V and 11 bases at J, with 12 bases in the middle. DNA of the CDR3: TGTGCCAGCAGTTTAGGCAGGGGAAATCCACCCCTCCACTTT. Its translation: CASSLGRGNPPLHF.